Included here is one T cell receptor beta chain sequence, with context. Its antigen is not identified. A mixed TRB-A/B primer pool amplified rearranged TRB by multiplex touch-down PCR. TCRdb fed the multiplex PCR reads into MiXCR, producing one record per CDR3 protein. The data contain some 10,000 distinct CDR3 sequences, under 30% of them singletons. This sample was included in a study of T cell repertoires in aging, cancer and after chemotherapy. Study information: Donors were grouped into six age bands spanning 30 or younger through 70 or older. Repeat sampling of healthy donors over several months to years showed clear clonal overlap. The full dataset contained 7 million to 9.5 million TCR reads. Broader study findings: Age-matched healthy donors had significantly more diverse, less clonal blood TCR repertoires than untreated cancer patients.

The germline gives CDR1 LNHDA, CDR2 SQIVND (reference sequence). CDR3 length: 13 amino acids. J was trimmed by 3 bases and V by 5 bases; bases with no gene match: 4. TCR beta rearrangements were amplified from peripheral blood genomic DNA. What was sequenced was blood. The chain employs TRBV19 and TRBJ2-7, with 7 bases lining up with TRBD1. This sequence was found in a human donor in good health. In nucleotides, the CDR3 is TGTGCCAGTAGTCGGGACAGCGACTACGAGCAGTACTTC. This codes for CASSRDSDYEQYF.